A selection of T cell receptor beta chains follows, all from one sample in a study of shared clonotypes between healthy human individuals. Clones were sequenced by immunoSEQ multiplex PCR, and TCRdb holds only the in-frame ones, with some missing. The sample lists fewer than 1.8 million clones, 97% to 99% occurring once. The sequenced sample consisted of naive CD4+ T cells sorted from blood. The receptor set was obtained from a man in his thirties or forties in good health. Both conserved end residues are part of each CDR3. Each record gives: V gene, J gene, D gene, CDR3 protein, CDR3 DNA. A D gene is named only where the DNA matches it firmly.

V: TRBV19; J: TRBJ1-1; D: NA; CDR3: CASSIGPGFAEAFF; DNA: TGTGCCAGTAGTATAGGTCCGGGTTTCGCTGAAGCTTTCTTT
V: TRBV2; J: TRBJ2-1; D: NA; CDR3: CASSVFNEQFF; DNA: TGTGCCAGCAGTGTGTTCAATGAGCAGTTCTTC
V: TRBV5-1; J: TRBJ2-7; D: NA; CDR3: CASSLEQEYEQYF; DNA: TGCGCCAGCAGCTTGGAACAGGAATACGAGCAGTACTTC
V: TRBV2; J: TRBJ2-6; D: NA; CDR3: CASREGAQLKSHSGANVLTF; DNA: TGTGCCAGCAGGGAGGGGGCACAACTGAAATCTCATTCTGGGGCCAACGTCCTGACTTTC
V: TRBV6-5; J: TRBJ2-1; D: NA; CDR3: CASSYSGVAYNEQFF; DNA: TGTGCCAGCAGTTACTCAGGGGTAGCCTACAATGAGCAGTTCTTC
V: TRBV7-2; J: TRBJ2-1; D: TRBD2; CDR3: CASSLMERDYNEQFF; DNA: TGTGCCAGCAGCTTAATGGAGCGGGACTACAATGAGCAGTTCTTC
V: TRBV5-6; J: TRBJ1-5; D: TRBD1; CDR3: CASSMTGPNQPQHF; DNA: TGTGCCAGCAGTATGACAGGGCCCAATCAGCCCCAGCATTTT
V: TRBV28; J: TRBJ2-1; D: TRBD2; CDR3: CASDRTSGYNEQFF; DNA: TGTGCCAGCGACCGGACTAGCGGGTACAATGAGCAGTTCTTC
V: TRBV5-1; J: TRBJ2-5; D: NA; CDR3: CASSEGSPRETQYF; DNA: TGCGCCAGCAGCGAGGGGTCCCCACGGGAGACCCAGTACTTC
V: TRBV10-3; J: TRBJ2-7; D: TRBD1; CDR3: CAISERTGITYEQYF; DNA: TGTGCCATCAGTGAACGGACAGGGATTACCTACGAGCAGTACTTC
V: TRBV19; J: TRBJ2-1; D: TRBD1; CDR3: CASSTQTGVGKQFF; DNA: TGTGCCAGTAGTACACAAACAGGGGTAGGGAAGCAGTTCTTC
V: TRBV28; J: TRBJ2-2; D: TRBD1; CDR3: CASSLYQGAGGELFF; DNA: TGTGCCAGCAGTTTATACCAGGGGGCCGGCGGGGAGCTGTTTTTT
V: TRBV27; J: TRBJ1-3; D: NA; CDR3: CASSLFASGISGNTIYF; DNA: TGTGCCAGCAGTTTATTCGCCTCCGGTATATCTGGAAACACCATATATTTT
V: TRBV5-1; J: TRBJ1-2; D: TRBD1; CDR3: CASSLEGAVGYTF; DNA: TGCGCCAGCAGCTTGGAGGGGGCGGTTGGCTACACCTTC
V: TRBV18; J: TRBJ2-5; D: TRBD2; CDR3: CASSPPGLEETQYF; DNA: TGTGCCAGCTCACCTCCGGGACTAGAAGAGACCCAGTACTTC
V: TRBV11-2; J: TRBJ2-7; D: TRBD2; CDR3: CASSSQVASGIYEQYF; DNA: TGTGCCAGCAGCTCGCAAGTTGCTAGCGGGATATACGAGCAGTACTTC
V: TRBV10-3; J: TRBJ2-3; D: NA; CDR3: CAIKAGSDTQYF; DNA: TGTGCCATCAAGGCGGGGAGTGATACGCAGTATTTT
V: TRBV27; J: TRBJ2-3; D: TRBD2; CDR3: CASSPRGRREGGTDTQYF; DNA: TGTGCCAGCAGTCCCCGAGGAAGGCGGGAGGGGGGCACAGATACGCAGTATTTT
V: TRBV5-1; J: TRBJ2-2; D: TRBD2; CDR3: CASSKKLGLISTGELFF; DNA: TGCGCCAGCAGCAAAAAATTGGGACTAATCAGCACCGGGGAGCTGTTTTTT
V: TRBV5-1; J: TRBJ2-7; D: NA; CDR3: CASSLQGSSYEQYF; DNA: TGCGCCAGCAGCTTGCAGGGCTCGTCCTACGAGCAGTACTTC
V: TRBV5-1; J: TRBJ2-1; D: NA; CDR3: CASSLTRSYNEQFF; DNA: TGCGCCAGCAGCTTGACACGGAGCTACAATGAGCAGTTCTTC
V: TRBV28; J: TRBJ2-3; D: NA; CDR3: CASSRPLGLTDTQYF; DNA: TGTGCCAGCAGTCGTCCTTTAGGACTCACAGATACGCAGTATTTT
V: TRBV12-2; J: TRBJ1-4; D: NA; CDR3: CASRSEGGYQGEEKLFF; DNA: TGTGCAAGTCGCTCCGAGGGCGGGTACCAGGGAGAGGAAAAACTGTTTTTT
V: TRBV10-2; J: TRBJ2-1; D: NA; CDR3: CASSDPGTPAWNEQFF; DNA: TGCGCCAGCAGTGACCCCGGGACTCCTGCATGGAATGAGCAGTTCTTC
V: TRBV18; J: TRBJ2-7; D: NA; CDR3: CASSPPLGEQYF; DNA: TGTGCCAGCTCACCACCCCTAGGCGAGCAGTACTTC
V: TRBV5-6; J: TRBJ2-1; D: TRBD2; CDR3: CASRGSGIFYNEQFF; DNA: TGTGCCAGCAGAGGTAGCGGGATCTTCTACAATGAGCAGTTCTTC
V: TRBV29-1; J: TRBJ2-3; D: NA; CDR3: CSVEPDTSTDTQYF; DNA: TGCAGCGTTGAACCAGACACTAGCACAGATACGCAGTATTTT
V: TRBV7-9; J: TRBJ2-7; D: NA; CDR3: CASSSQDSYEQYF; DNA: TGTGCCAGCAGCTCACAGGACTCCTACGAGCAGTACTTC
V: TRBV5-1; J: TRBJ1-4; D: NA; CDR3: CASSTGLREKLFF; DNA: TGCGCCAGCAGCACCGGTTTAAGGGAAAAACTGTTTTTT
V: TRBV5-1; J: TRBJ1-4; D: NA; CDR3: CASSLESRVEKLFF; DNA: TGCGCCAGCAGCTTGGAATCCAGGGTTGAAAAACTGTTTTTT
V: TRBV9; J: TRBJ2-1; D: TRBD2; CDR3: CASSVTSGYNEQFF; DNA: TGTGCCAGCAGCGTGACTAGCGGATACAATGAGCAGTTCTTC
V: TRBV21-1; J: TRBJ2-3; D: NA; CDR3: CASSKEWEPAPGTDTQYF; DNA: TGTGCCAGCAGCAAAGAGTGGGAACCCGCCCCAGGCACAGATACGCAGTATTTT
V: TRBV5-1; J: TRBJ2-5; D: TRBD1; CDR3: CASSLGRGLGETQYF; DNA: TGCGCCAGCAGCTTGGGCAGGGGGCTAGGTGAGACCCAGTACTTC
V: TRBV9; J: TRBJ2-3; D: NA; CDR3: CASSVDSRTDTQYF; DNA: TGTGCCAGCAGCGTAGACAGCCGCACAGATACGCAGTATTTT
V: TRBV11-2; J: TRBJ1-1; D: NA; CDR3: CASSLRGRQNTEAFF; DNA: TGTGCCAGCAGCTTGCGGGGACGGCAGAACACTGAAGCTTTCTTT
V: TRBV15; J: TRBJ1-3; D: TRBD1; CDR3: CATSRIIPGQGSSVSGNTIYF; DNA: TGTGCCACCAGCAGAATTATTCCGGGACAGGGTTCCTCAGTGTCTGGAAACACCATATATTTT
V: TRBV5-5; J: TRBJ2-3; D: TRBD2; CDR3: CASSSPGTSGGGLVDTQYF; DNA: TGTGCCAGCAGCTCTCCCGGGACTAGCGGGGGGGGTTTGGTAGATACGCAGTATTTT
V: TRBV19; J: TRBJ2-7; D: NA; CDR3: CASSIRGPSYEQYF; DNA: TGTGCCAGTAGTATCAGGGGCCCGTCCTACGAGCAGTACTTC
V: TRBV15; J: TRBJ2-7; D: TRBD2; CDR3: CATSRPLGGPLAGSSYEQYF; DNA: TGTGCCACCAGCAGACCTCTCGGAGGCCCACTAGCGGGGAGCTCCTACGAGCAGTACTTC
V: TRBV18; J: TRBJ2-7; D: NA; CDR3: CASSPQGTPGEQYF; DNA: TGTGCCAGCTCACCACAGGGTACCCCTGGGGAGCAGTACTTC